The T cell receptor beta chain under discussion was sequenced for a study of breast tumors, draining lymph nodes, adjacent tissues. Ten or more counts support this clonotype. No antigen is known for it. Axillary draining lymph nodes of breast cancer patients supplied the node samples. MiXCR, applied by TCRdb to the multiplex PCR reads, yields one record per CDR3 protein. The sample shows fewer than 250,000 distinct CDR3 sequences, 32% of them seen only once. Per germline, CDR1 MNHEY and CDR2 SVGAGI. The CDR3 loop spans 18 amino acids. Trimming pared 7 bases from V and 2 bases from J, leaving 21 bases between. Study results and limitations: The data were judged consistent with most tumor T cells coming from lymph node and expanding in tumor. Tumor TCR diversity was below lymph nodes but above nontumor tissue. The lymph node origin of tumor T cells was framed as consistent with a hypothesis, not demonstrated.

The V and J genes are TRBV6-5 and TRBJ1-6; possibly TRBD1 for D (6 bases). The clonotype was recovered from a female donor with breast cancer. Some clones in this sample may be carry-over from other donors' samples. Sequencing used axillary lymph node tissue. The CDR3 DNA reads as TGTGCCAGCATGGCAGCGGGGGCGGGCTTTACCTATAATTCACCCCTCCACTTT. The encoded protein is CASMAAGAGFTYNSPLHF.